This T cell receptor beta chain was sequenced for a study of vaccination and CD4 T cells after COVID-19. Background on the study: The stimulus for the cells was overlapping spike peptides derived from SARS-CoV-2, HCoV-NL63, HCoV-OC43 and HCoV-229E.

Germline V gene data show CDR1 as DFQATT and CDR2 as SNEGSKA (reference sequence). The V end lost 4 bases, the J end lost 2 bases, and 10 bases lay between the germline ends. The CDR3 is made up of 13 amino acids. Treatment given: roughly 10-day PBMC culture with coronavirus spike peptide pools or control peptides (ViraFEST assay). CD4+ T cells of the unexposed donor were collected before the COVID-19 pandemic (2011-2018). Oncomine TCR Beta short-read sequencing was applied to DNA from cultured CD4+ T cells. It was cultured CD4+ T cells from which genomic DNA was extracted. TCRdb reprocessed the PCR reads via MiXCR and lists one record per CDR3 protein. Of 9,000 to 13,000 distinct CDR3 sequences detected, approximately 31% appear once; the ten largest clones hold roughly 13%. A word on this clonotype: Its antigen is undetermined.

The gene calls are TRBV20-1 and TRBJ2-3; D perhaps matches TRBD1 (6 bases). The sequencing sample was made of CD4+ T cells from blood, cultured in vitro. The sequence was obtained from a human donor in good health. CDR3: CSANRVVTDTQYF. In DNA form, the CDR3 reads TGCAGTGCTAACAGGGTAGTCACAGATACGCAGTATTTT.